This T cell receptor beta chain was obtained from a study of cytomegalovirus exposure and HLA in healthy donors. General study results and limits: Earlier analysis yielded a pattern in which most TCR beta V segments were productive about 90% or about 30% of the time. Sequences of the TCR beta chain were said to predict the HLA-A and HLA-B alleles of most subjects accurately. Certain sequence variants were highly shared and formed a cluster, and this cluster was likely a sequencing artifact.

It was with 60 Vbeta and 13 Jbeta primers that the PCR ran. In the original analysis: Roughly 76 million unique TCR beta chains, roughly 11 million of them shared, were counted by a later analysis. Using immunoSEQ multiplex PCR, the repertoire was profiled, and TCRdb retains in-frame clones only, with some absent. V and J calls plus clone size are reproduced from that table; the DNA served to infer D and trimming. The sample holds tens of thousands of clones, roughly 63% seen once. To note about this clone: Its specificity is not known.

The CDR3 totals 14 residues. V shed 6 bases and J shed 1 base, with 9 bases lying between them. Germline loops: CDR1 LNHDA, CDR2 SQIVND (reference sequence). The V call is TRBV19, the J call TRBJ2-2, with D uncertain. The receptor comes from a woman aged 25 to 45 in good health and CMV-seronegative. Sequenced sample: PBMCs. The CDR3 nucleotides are TGTGCCAGTAGATCCCACGGGAACACCGGGGAGCTGTTTTTT. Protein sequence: CASRSHGNTGELFF. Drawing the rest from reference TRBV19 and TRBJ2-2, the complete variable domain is DGGITQSPKYLFRKEGQNVTLSCEQNLNHDAMYWYRQDPGQGLRLIYYSQIVNDFQKGDIAEGYSVSREKKESFPLTVTSAQKNPTAFYLCASRSHGNTGELFFGEGSRLTVL.